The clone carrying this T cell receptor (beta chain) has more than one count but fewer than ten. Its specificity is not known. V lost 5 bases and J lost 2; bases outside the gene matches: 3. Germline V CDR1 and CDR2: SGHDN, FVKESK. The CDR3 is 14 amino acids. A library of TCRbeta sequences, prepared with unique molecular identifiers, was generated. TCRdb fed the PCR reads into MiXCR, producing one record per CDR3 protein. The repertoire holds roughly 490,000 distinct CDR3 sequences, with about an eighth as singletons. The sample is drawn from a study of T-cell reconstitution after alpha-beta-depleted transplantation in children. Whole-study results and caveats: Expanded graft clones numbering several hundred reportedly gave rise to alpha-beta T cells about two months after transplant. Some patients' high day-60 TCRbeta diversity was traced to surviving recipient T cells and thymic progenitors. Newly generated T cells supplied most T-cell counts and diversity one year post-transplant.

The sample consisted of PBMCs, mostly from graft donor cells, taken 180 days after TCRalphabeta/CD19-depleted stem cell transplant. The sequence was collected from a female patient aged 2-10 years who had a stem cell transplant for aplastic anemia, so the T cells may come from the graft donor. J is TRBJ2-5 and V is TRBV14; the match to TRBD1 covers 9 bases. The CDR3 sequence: CASSTDRGQETQYF. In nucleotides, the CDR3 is TGTGCCAGCAGCACGGACAGGGGACAAGAGACCCAGTACTTC.